This TCR beta chain was observed in a study of T cell repertoires in cytomegalovirus infection. Study overall: Indicated by public TCR beta signatures were CMV infection and matching HLA type.

The V and J ends lost 6 bases and 7 bases respectively, with 14 bases between them. The CDR3 covers 13 residues. The germline CDR1 and CDR2 sequences are KGHDR and SFDVKD. TCRdb called the reads again in MiXCR, with one record for every CDR3 protein. The table lists about 360,000 distinct CDR3 sequences, roughly 18% of them singletons. General study findings and limits: Clonotype analysis showed dominance of the ex vivo response by HLA-C-restricted CMV-specific TCR beta clonotypes.

This clonotype was observed a single time. Its antigen is not known. The chain employs TRBV24-1 and TRBJ2-5; TRBD1 is a possible D gene (6 bases). Sequenced input: PBMCs. The receptor comes from a human donor in good health (CMV status not recorded). Some clones in this sample may be carry-over from other donors' samples. CDR3 DNA: TGTGCCACCAGTAGAGGACAGCCGGGGACCCAGTACTTC. Protein sequence: CATSRGQPGTQYF.